The rows below give T cell receptor beta chains drawn from one sample of a study of regulatory T cells in long-lasting Graves disease. TCRdb re-called the multiplex PCR reads with MiXCR, one entry per CDR3 protein. Altogether a few hundred thousand distinct CDR3 sequences are present, roughly 12% being singletons, with the ten largest covering 18%. These same data were also listed under a study on T cells in Graves' hyperthyroidism and ophthalmopathy.

Source: peripheral blood mononuclear cells (PBMCs), taken at new diagnosis, from a patient treated with antithyroid drugs. These receptors were taken from a woman in her late teens or twenties with Graves disease. CDR3s include the opening cysteine and the closing phenylalanine or tryptophan. Each record gives: CDR3 length, D gene, V gene, J gene, clone size, CDR3 protein, CDR3 DNA. The D gene is left open where the match is weak. Part of the rows lack a size; the others show once, few, many or a class for expanded clones.

14	-	TRBV7-3	TRBJ2-7	-	CASSFGPGKYEQYF	TGTGCCAGCAGCTTCGGACCCGGAAAGTACGAGCAGTACTTC
14	-	TRBV2	TRBJ1-1	many	CASRQTGMNTEAFF	TGTGCCAGCAGACAGACAGGCATGAACACTGAAGCTTTCTTT
15	-	TRBV4-3	TRBJ1-4	many	CASSQDPGINEKLFF	TGCGCCAGCAGCCAGGACCCAGGCATCAATGAAAAACTGTTTTTT
15	-	TRBV20-1	TRBJ1-1	many	CSASSLILGVGLGNF	-
16	-	TRBV14	TRBJ2-6	many	CASSPGWASGANVLTF	TGTGCCAGCAGCCCTGGGTGGGCCTCTGGGGCCAACGTCCTGACTTTC
18	TRBD1	TRBV15	TRBJ2-5	many	CATSRDNHPTGGGKTQYF	TGTGCCACCAGCAGAGATAATCACCCGACAGGGGGCGGGAAGACCCAGTACTTC
13	TRBD1	TRBV6-1	TRBJ1-1	many	CASVITGGTEAFF	TGTGCCAGCGTTATCACAGGGGGCACTGAAGCTTTCTTT
19	TRBD1	TRBV5-5	TRBJ1-5	many	CASSLYGQGARNSNQPQHF	TGTGCCAGCAGCTTGTACGGGCAGGGGGCACGCAATAGCAATCAGCCCCAGCATTTT
13	-	TRBV9	TRBJ2-5	-	CASSETDQETQYF	TGTGCCAGCAGCGAGACAGATCAAGAGACCCAGTACTTC
17	TRBD2	TRBV6-1	TRBJ2-3	many	CASSLKASGRRVDTQYF	TGTGCCAGCAGCTTGAAAGCCAGCGGGAGGAGAGTAGATACGCAGTATTTT
15	-	TRBV12-3/TRBV12-4	TRBJ1-1	many	CASSFRWGVNTEAFF	TGTGCCAGCAGTTTTAGGTGGGGGGTGAACACTGAAGCTTTCTTT
14	-	TRBV15	TRBJ2-1	many	CATSSRLTYNEQFF	TGTGCCACCAGCAGTCGATTGACCTACAATGAGCAGTTCTTC
14	-	TRBV7-2	TRBJ2-3	many	CASSLELTTDTQYF	TGTGCCAGCAGCTTAGAGCTTACCACAGATACGCAGTATTTT
13	-	TRBV5-5	TRBJ1-1	many	CASVVGGNTEAFF	TGTGCCAGCGTGGTTGGGGGTAACACTGAAGCTTTCTTT
14	-	TRBV28	TRBJ2-1	many	CASSYKGSYNEQFF	TGTGCCAGCAGTTATAAGGGTTCCTACAATGAGCAGTTCTTC
15	-	TRBV28	TRBJ2-3	many	CASRFGRDSTDTQYF	TGTGCCAGCAGATTCGGGCGGGATAGCACAGATACGCAGTATTTT